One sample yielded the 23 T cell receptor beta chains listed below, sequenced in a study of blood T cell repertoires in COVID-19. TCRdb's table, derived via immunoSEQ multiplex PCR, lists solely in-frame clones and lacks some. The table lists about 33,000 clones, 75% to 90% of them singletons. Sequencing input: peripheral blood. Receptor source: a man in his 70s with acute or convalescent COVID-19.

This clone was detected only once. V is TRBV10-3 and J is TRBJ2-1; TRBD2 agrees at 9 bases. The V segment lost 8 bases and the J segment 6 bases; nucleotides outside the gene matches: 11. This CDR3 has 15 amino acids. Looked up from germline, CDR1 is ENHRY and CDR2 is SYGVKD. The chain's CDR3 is CAISSGIRTGNEQFF. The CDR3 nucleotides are TGTGCCATCTCTAGCGGGATAAGGACCGGCAATGAGCAGTTCTTC.

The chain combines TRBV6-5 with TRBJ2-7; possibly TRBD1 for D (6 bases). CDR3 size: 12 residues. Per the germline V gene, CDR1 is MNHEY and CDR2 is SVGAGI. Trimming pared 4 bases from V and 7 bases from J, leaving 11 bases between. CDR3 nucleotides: TGTGCCAGCAGTTTCAGGGGTGAAGAGCAGTACTTC. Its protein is CASSFRGEEQYF.

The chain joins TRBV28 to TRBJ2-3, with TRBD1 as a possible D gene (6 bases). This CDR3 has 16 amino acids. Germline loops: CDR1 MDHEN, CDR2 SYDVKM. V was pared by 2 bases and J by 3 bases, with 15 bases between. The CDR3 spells CASSLLGQGTTDTQYF. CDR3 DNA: TGTGCCAGCAGTTTACTCGGGCAGGGGACGACAGATACGCAGTATTTT.

CDR3 DNA: TGCGCCAGCAGCTTGGTTGCGGGGAACGCTGGGGCCAACGTCCTGACTTTC. The encoded protein is CASSLVAGNAGANVLTF. J is TRBJ2-6 and V is TRBV5-1, with TRBD2 as a possible D gene (6 bases). V was pared by 0 bases and J by 2 bases, with 12 bases between. The CDR3 is made up of 17 amino acids. The germline V gene encodes CDR1 SGHRS and CDR2 YFSETQ.

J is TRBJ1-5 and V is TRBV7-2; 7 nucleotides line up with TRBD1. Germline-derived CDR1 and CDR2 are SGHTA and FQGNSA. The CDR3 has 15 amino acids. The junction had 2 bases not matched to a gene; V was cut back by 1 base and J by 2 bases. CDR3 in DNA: TGTGCCAGCAGCTTAGAGGGACAGCGCAATCAGCCCCAGCATTTT. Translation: CASSLEGQRNQPQHF.

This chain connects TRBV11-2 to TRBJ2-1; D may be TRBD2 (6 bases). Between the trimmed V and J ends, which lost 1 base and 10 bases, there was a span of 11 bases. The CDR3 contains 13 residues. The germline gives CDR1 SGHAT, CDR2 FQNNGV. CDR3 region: CASSLGGEAEQFF. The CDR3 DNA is TGTGCCAGCAGCTTAGGGGGGGAAGCCGAGCAGTTCTTC. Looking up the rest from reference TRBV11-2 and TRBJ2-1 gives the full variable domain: EAGVAQSPRYKIIEKRQSVAFWCNPISGHATLYWYQQILGQGPKLLIQFQNNGVVDDSQLPKDRFSAERLKGVDSTLKIQPAKLEDSAVYLCASSLGGEAEQFFGPGTRLTVL.

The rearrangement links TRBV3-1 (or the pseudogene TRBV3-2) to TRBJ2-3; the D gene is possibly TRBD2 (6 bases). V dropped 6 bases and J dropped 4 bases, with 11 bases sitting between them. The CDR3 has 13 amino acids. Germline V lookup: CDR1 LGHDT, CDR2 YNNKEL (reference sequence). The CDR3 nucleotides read TGTGCCAGCAGTTTGACTAGTGCAGATACGCAGTATTTT. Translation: CASSLTSADTQYF.

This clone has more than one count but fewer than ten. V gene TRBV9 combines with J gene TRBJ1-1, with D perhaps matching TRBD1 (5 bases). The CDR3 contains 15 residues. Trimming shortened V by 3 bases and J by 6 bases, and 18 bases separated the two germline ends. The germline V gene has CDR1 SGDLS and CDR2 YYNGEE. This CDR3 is CASSGDFSTVSEAFF. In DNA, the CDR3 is TGTGCCAGCAGCGGGGACTTTTCCACAGTTTCTGAAGCTTTCTTT.

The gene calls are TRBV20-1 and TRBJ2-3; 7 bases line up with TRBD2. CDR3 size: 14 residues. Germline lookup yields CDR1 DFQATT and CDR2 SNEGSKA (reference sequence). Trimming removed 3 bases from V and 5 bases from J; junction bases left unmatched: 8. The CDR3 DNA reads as TGCAGTGCTAGTAGCCAGCGGGATCGAGATACGCAGTATTTT. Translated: CSASSQRDRDTQYF.

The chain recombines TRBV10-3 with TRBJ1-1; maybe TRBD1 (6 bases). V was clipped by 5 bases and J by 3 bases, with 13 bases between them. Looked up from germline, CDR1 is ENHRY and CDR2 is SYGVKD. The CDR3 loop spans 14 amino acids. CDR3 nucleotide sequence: TGTGCCATCAGTCCACAGGGATCTCACACTGAAGCTTTCTTT. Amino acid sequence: CAISPQGSHTEAFF.

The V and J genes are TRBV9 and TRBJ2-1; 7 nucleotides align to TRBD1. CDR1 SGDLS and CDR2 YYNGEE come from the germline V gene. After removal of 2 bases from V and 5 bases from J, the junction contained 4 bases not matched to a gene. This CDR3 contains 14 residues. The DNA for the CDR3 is TGTGCCAGCAGCGTTACCCAGGGGGACAATGAGCAGTTCTTC. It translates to CASSVTQGDNEQFF.

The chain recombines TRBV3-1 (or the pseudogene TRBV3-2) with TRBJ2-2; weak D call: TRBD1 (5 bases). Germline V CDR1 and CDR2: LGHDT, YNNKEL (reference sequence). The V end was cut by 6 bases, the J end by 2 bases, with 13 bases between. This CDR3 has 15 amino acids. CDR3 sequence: CASRRQLGNTGELFF. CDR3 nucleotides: TGTGCCAGCAGGCGACAGCTTGGTAACACCGGGGAGCTGTTTTTT.

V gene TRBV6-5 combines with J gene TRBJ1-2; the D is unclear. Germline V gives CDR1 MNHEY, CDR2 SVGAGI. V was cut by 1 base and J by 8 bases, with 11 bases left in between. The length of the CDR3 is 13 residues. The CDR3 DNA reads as TGTGCCAGCAGTTACTTGGGGAGTGGAGGCTACACCTTC. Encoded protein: CASSYLGSGGYTF.

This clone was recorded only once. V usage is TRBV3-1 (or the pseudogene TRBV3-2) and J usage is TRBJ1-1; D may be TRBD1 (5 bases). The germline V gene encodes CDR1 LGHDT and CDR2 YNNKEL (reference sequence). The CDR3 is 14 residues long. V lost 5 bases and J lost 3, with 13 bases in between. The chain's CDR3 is CASSTQGSYTEAFF. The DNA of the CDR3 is TGTGCCAGCAGCACGCAGGGCTCATACACTGAAGCTTTCTTT.

The CDR3 region has the DNA TGTGCCAGCAGCTTAGACCTAGCGGGATTCTACGAGCAGTACTTC. It codes for CASSLDLAGFYEQYF. J is TRBJ2-7 and V is TRBV7-9; 9 bases align to TRBD2. Germline CDR1 SEHNR, CDR2 FQNEAQ (reference sequence). Trimming cost V 1 base and J 3 bases; bases outside gene matches: 4. The CDR3 runs to 15 residues.

The CDR3 loop reads CASSIGTGISGAYNEQFF. CDR3 DNA sequence: TGTGCCAGTAGTATCGGGACAGGGATTAGCGGCGCCTACAATGAGCAGTTCTTC. The chain couples TRBV19 to TRBJ2-1; 9 bases fit TRBD1. CDR1 and CDR2 from the germline V gene are LNHDA and SQIVND (reference sequence). This CDR3 comprises 18 residues. V shed 3 bases and J 2 bases; nucleotides not matched to a gene: 11. The entire variable domain, with the rest obtained from reference TRBV19 and TRBJ2-1, is as follows: DGGITQSPKYLFRKEGQNVTLSCEQNLNHDAMYWYRQDPGQGLRLIYYSQIVNDFQKGDIAEGYSVSREKKESFPLTVTSAQKNPTAFYLCASSIGTGISGAYNEQFFGPGTRLTVL.

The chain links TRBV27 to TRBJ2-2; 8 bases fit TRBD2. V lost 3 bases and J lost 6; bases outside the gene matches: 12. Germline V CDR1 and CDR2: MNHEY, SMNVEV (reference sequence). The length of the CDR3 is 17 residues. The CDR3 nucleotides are TGTGCCAGCAGTTTCCGAATGGCGGGAGGTATGCCCGGGGAGCTGTTTTTT. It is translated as CASSFRMAGGMPGELFF.

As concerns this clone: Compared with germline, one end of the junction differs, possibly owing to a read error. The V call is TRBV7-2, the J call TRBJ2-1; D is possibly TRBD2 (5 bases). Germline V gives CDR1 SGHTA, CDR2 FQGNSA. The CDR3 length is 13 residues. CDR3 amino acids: CASSLARARPEVF. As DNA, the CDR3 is TGTGCCAGCAGCTTAGCGCGGGCTAGGCCCGAAGTCTTC.

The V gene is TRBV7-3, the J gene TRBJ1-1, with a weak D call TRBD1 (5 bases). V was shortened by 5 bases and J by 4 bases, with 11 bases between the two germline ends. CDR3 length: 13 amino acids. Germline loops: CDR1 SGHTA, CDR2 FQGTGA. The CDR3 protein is CASSPTRATEAFF. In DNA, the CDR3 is TGTGCCAGCAGCCCAACCAGGGCCACTGAAGCTTTCTTT.

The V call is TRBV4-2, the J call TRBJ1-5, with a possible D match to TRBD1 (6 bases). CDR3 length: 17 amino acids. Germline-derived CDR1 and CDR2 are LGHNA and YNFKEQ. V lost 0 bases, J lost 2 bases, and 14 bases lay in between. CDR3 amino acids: CASSQEGASLGNQPQHF. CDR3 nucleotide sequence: TGTGCCAGCAGCCAAGAGGGGGCCAGCCTGGGCAATCAGCCCCAGCATTTT.

The CDR3 bases are TGTGCCAGCAGCTTAGAAGCGGGGCCCCAGCATTTT. Its protein is CASSLEAGPQHF. This chain links TRBV7-8 with TRBJ1-5; no clear D gene. The CDR3 consists of 12 residues. Germline V lookup: CDR1 SGHVS, CDR2 FQNEAQ. Trimming cost V 1 base and J 9 bases, with 7 bases left between them.

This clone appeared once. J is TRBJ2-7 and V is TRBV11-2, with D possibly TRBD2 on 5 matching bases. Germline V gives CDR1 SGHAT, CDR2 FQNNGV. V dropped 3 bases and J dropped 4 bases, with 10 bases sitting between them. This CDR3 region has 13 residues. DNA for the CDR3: TGTGCCAGCAGCTTTGGGCGGGTTTACGAGCAGTACTTC. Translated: CASSFGRVYEQYF.

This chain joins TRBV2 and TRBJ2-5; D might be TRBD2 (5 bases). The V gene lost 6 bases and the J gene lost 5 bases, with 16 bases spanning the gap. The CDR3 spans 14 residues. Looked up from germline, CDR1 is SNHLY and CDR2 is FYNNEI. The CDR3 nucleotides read TGTGCCAGCAGGATTAATAGCGCGACGGAGACCCAGTACTTC. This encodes CASRINSATETQYF.